This T cell receptor beta chain was recorded in a study of early T cells in non-severe SARS-CoV-2 infection. As for the study in general: Investigators sequenced bulk RNA drawn from unsorted whole blood, and chains remained unpaired.

In its sample, this clonotype was seen many times. In the library, individual cDNA molecules carried attached unique molecular identifiers. Each CDR3 protein gets one entry after TCRdb re-called the 5' RACE reads with MiXCR. Of tens of thousands of distinct CDR3 sequences in the sample, 5.5% to 7.5% were seen once. The sample comprised whole blood. The source is an adult who was a healthcare worker with PCR-confirmed SARS-CoV-2 infection or an uninfected control (not recorded which).

The CDR3 is CASSFRSGGDTQYF. Here the CDR3 DNA reads TGTGCCAGCAGTTTCAGAAGCGGGGGTGATACGCAGTATTTT. The chain combines TRBV27 with TRBJ2-3, with 8 bases aligning to TRBD2. This CDR3 is 14 amino acids long. Germline-derived CDR1 and CDR2 are MNHEY and SMNVEV (reference sequence). With 3 bases clipped from V and 6 bases from J, the junction kept 5 bases outside the gene matches.